These 12 T cell receptor beta chains came from one sample sequenced in a study of T-cell memory formation after mild COVID-19. Using its own MiXCR run on the 5' RACE reads, TCRdb lists one record per CDR3 protein. The table includes around 430,000 distinct CDR3 sequences, more than 15% detected once. Source material: PBMCs or a T cell subset sorted from them (not recorded which). The receptor source for this set is a man between 18 and 29 years old who had mild COVID-19 (a few samples of this study predate the infection). Cell type and time point are not known.

In this sample, this clonotype turned up a few times. The V gene is TRBV28, the J gene TRBJ2-4; no firm D call. Germline V gene data show CDR1 as MDHEN and CDR2 as SYDVKM. V lost 6 bases and J 0 bases, leaving 12 bases between the germline ends. The CDR3 has 15 amino acids. Here the CDR3 reads CASSGRTLAKNIQYF. CDR3 in DNA: TGTGCCAGCAGCGGACGTACACTAGCCAAAAACATTCAGTACTTC.

The CDR3 DNA sequence: TGTGCCAGCAGCCAAGGTGAGAGGGGGCTAAGCTCCTACGAGCAGTACGTC. It is translated as CASSQGERGLSSYEQYV. This chain uses TRBV3-1 with TRBJ2-7, with 7 positions matching TRBD1. Germline CDR1 reads LGHDT; CDR2 reads YNNKEL (reference sequence). V gave up 1 base and J gave up 0 bases; unmatched junction bases: 9. There are 17 residues in the CDR3.

The chain links TRBV12-3 or TRBV12-4 to TRBJ1-5; D call uncertain. The length of the CDR3 is 11 residues. Deletions cut 11 bases from V and 6 bases from J, with 11 bases between. The CDR3 spells CARVNTQPQHF. Written as DNA, the CDR3 is TGTGCCCGAGTGAATACTCAGCCCCAGCATTTT.

This clonotype has more than one count but fewer than ten. The chain carries TRBV12-3 or TRBV12-4 and TRBJ2-1, with 11 nucleotides matching TRBD2. Unmatched junction bases numbered 5, after V lost 8 bases and J lost 5 bases. The length of the CDR3 is 14 residues. The CDR3 here is CASLTGLADNEQFF. CDR3 bases: TGTGCCAGCCTGACGGGACTAGCGGACAATGAGCAGTTCTTC.

The chain employs TRBV5-1 and TRBJ2-5, with D possibly TRBD2 on 5 matching bases. Germline CDR1 and CDR2: SGHRS and YFSETQ. V was clipped by 4 bases and J by 2 bases, with 18 bases between them. This CDR3 contains 16 residues. CDR3 residues: CASSPNPSGNQETQYF. DNA for the CDR3: TGCGCCAGCAGCCCGAACCCATCCGGGAATCAAGAGACCCAGTACTTC.

The table lists this clonotype with a few counts. V is TRBV20-1 and J is TRBJ2-5, with TRBD2 matching 7 bases. Germline V CDR1 and CDR2: DFQATT, SNEGSKA (reference sequence). CDR3 length equals 15 residues. Unmatched junction bases numbered 9, after V lost 0 bases and J lost 5 bases. This chain's CDR3 is CSARDPASGGETQYF. CDR3 sequence (DNA): TGCAGTGCTAGAGACCCAGCTAGCGGTGGTGAGACCCAGTACTTC.

This clonotype was detected only a few times. The chain recombines TRBV12-3 or TRBV12-4 with TRBJ1-1; D unclear. V gave up 6 bases and J gave up 1 base, with 12 bases separating them. The CDR3 runs to 14 residues. The CDR3 spells CASSPGRTNTEAFF. The CDR3 DNA reads as TGTGCCAGCAGCCCTGGACGGACGAACACTGAAGCTTTCTTT.

Only a few counts were recorded for this clonotype. The chain is built from TRBV4-3 and TRBJ2-5; D not resolved. CDR3 length equals 14 residues. The V end was cut by 1 base, the J end by 2 bases, with 8 bases between. CDR1 and CDR2 from the germline V gene are LGHNA and YSLEER. The CDR3 DNA reads TGCGCCAGCAGCCAAGGTGGGGAACAAGAGACCCAGTACTTC. Its protein product is CASSQGGEQETQYF.

This clonotype was recorded a few times. J is TRBJ2-7 and V is TRBV21-1. TRBV21-1 represents a pseudogene. The CDR3 covers 13 residues. The CDR3 nucleotides are TGTGCCAGCAGCTTTAGGGCTTTGGGCGAGCAGTACTTC. This translates into CASSFRALGEQYF.

This clonotype was detected only a few times. The rearrangement links TRBV6-5 to TRBJ1-2; possible D gene TRBD1, 5 bases. The germline V gene has CDR1 MNHEY and CDR2 SVGAGI. This CDR3 contains 15 residues. V was trimmed by 6 bases and J by 2 bases, leaving 16 bases between them. The CDR3 region has the DNA TGTGCCAGCAGCGGGATAAAGGGGTCGAACTATGGCTACACCTTC. It encodes CASSGIKGSNYGYTF.

This clonotype came up a few times. The chain recombines TRBV21-1 with TRBJ2-1; TRBD1, the table's D call, lacks a check against the DNA. TRBV21-1 is described as a pseudogene. The CDR3 totals 16 residues. The CDR3 region is CASSKALGGPYNEQFF. CDR3 DNA: TGTGCCAGCAGCAAAGCGCTCGGGGGTCCCTACAATGAGCAGTTCTTC.

This clonotype was counted a few times. The chain is built from TRBV10-3 and TRBJ2-7, with no clear D. CDR1 ENHRY and CDR2 SYGVKD come from the germline V gene. V lost 4 bases and J 7 bases, leaving 8 bases between the germline ends. The CDR3 is made up of 11 amino acids. DNA for the CDR3: TGTGCCATCAGTGGAGCTGATGAGCAGTACTTC. It is translated as CAISGADEQYF.